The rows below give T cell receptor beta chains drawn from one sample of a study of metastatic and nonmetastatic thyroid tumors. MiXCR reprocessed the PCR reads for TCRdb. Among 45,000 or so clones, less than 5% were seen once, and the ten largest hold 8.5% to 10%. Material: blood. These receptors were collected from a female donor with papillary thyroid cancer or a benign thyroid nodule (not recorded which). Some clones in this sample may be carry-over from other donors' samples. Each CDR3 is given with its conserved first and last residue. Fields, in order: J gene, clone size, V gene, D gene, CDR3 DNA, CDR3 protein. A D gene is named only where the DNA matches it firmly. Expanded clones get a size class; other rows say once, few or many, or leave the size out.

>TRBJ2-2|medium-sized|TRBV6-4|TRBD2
TGTGCCAGCAGTGACGGGACTAGCACCGGGGAGCTGTTTTTT
CASSDGTSTGELFF
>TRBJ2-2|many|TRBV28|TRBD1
TGTGCCAGCAGTTCCCCGGACAGGGGAACCGGGGAGCTGTTTTTT
CASSSPDRGTGELFF
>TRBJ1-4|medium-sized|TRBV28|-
TGTGCCAGCAGTTTATGGTCGGGATCTAATGAAAAACTGTTTTTT
CASSLWSGSNEKLFF
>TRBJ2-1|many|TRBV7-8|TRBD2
TGTGCCAGCAGCTTTTTAGCGGGAGGGCCGGGAAATGAGCAGTTCTTC
CASSFLAGGPGNEQFF
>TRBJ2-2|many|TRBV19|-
TGTGCCAGTAGTATACGGACGAACACCGGGGAGCTGTTTTTT
CASSIRTNTGELFF
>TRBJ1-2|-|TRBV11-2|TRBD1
TGTGCCTCCTCGCCGGGACAGAACTATGGCTACACCTTC
CASSPGQNYGYTF
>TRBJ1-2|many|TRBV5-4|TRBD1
TGTGCCAGCAGATCCGGGACAGGAGCCTACACCTTC
CASRSGTGAYTF
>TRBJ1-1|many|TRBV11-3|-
TGTGCCAGCAGCTTAGAAACCCGGACACCAGAAGCTTTCTTT
CASSLETRTPEAFF
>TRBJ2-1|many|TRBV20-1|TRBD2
TGCAGTGCTAGGAACCCCGGGACTAGCGGGAGCTCCTACAATGAGCAGTTCTTC
CSARNPGTSGSSYNEQFF
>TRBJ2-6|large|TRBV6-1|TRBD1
TGTGCCAGCAGTGGGGACAGTTCCGGGGCCAACGTCCTGACTTTC
CASSGDSSGANVLTF
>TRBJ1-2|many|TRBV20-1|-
TGCAGTGCTGACCGGGACACTAACTATGGCTACACCTTC
CSADRDTNYGYTF
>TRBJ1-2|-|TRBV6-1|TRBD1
TGTGCCAGCATAATGGGGACAGGGACTTTCGGCTACACCTTC
CASIMGTGTFGYTF
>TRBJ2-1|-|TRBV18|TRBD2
TGTGCCAGCTCACCGGGCGGACTAGCTAGCAATGAGCAGTTCTTC
CASSPGGLASNEQFF
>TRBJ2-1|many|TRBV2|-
TGTGCCAGCACCTCGAGGTCAGCCAATGAGCAGTTCTTC
CASTSRSANEQFF
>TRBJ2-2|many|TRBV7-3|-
TGTGCCAGCAGCTTAGCCAGCGGGGAGCTGTTTTTT
CASSLASGELFF
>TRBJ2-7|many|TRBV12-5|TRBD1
TGTGCTAGTGCGGTGACAGGGAGCTCCTACGAGCAGTACTTC
CASAVTGSSYEQYF
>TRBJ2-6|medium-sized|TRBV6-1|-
TGTGCCAGCACCCCAGGTCTCTCTGGGGCCAACGTCCTGACTTTC
CASTPGLSGANVLTF
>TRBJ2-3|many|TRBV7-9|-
TGTGCCAGCAGCTTAGCGGGTCCTTCACAAGATACGCAGTATTTT
CASSLAGPSQDTQYF
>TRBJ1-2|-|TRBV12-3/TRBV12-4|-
TGTGCCGGCAGTGGGACGGGGTTCGGCTACACCTTC
CAGSGTGFGYTF
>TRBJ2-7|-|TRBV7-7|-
TGTGCTAGCAGCTTGACAGGGGACTACTATCAGTACTTC
CASSLTGDYYQYF